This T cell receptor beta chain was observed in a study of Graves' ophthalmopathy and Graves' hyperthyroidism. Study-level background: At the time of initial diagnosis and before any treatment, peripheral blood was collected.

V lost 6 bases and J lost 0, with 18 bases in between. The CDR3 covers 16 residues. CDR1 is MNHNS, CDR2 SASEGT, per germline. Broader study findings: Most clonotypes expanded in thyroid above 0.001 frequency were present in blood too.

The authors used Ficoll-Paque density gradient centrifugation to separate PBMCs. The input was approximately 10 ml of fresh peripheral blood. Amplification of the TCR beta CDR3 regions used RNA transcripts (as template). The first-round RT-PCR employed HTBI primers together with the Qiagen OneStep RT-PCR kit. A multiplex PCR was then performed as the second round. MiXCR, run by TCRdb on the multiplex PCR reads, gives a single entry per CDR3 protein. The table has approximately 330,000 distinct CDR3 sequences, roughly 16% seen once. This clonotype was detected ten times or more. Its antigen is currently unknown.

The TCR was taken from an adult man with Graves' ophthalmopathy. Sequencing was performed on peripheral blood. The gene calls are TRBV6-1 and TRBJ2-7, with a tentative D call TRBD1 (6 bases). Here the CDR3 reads CASRVRTDLSSYEQYF. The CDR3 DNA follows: TGTGCCAGCAGGGTGAGGACAGACTTGAGCTCCTACGAGCAGTACTTC.